The clone carrying this T cell receptor (beta chain) was found many times. Its specificity is not known. This library used around 400 ng RNA and molecular barcoded adaptors spanning alpha/delta and beta/gamma chains. TCRdb ran MiXCR on the reads and lists one entry per CDR3 protein. The table shows 60,000 or so distinct CDR3 sequences, with approximately 18% occurring only once. Germline CDR1 and CDR2: DFQATT and SNEGSKA (reference sequence). The CDR3 length is 13 residues. The ends were cut back, 8 bases at V and 0 bases at J, with 8 bases in the middle. The sample belongs to a study of read filtering for tumor transcriptome and immune sequencing. Turning to the study itself: Mean patient age was roughly 61 years, range about 47 to 90; around 17 male, around 15 female. Whole-transcriptome libraries were prepared after DNase treatment. Study findings and constraints: Approximately 87% of IR-seq clonotypes had a single read, yet these held roughly 3.7% of reads. Correlation between methods rose after single-read clonotypes were removed.

The sequence was collected from a donor over 35 with multiple myeloma. The rearrangement links TRBV20-1 to TRBJ2-6; no clear D. Material for sequencing was a population of CD138-negative cells sorted from bone marrow. CDR3 DNA sequence: TGCAGTACCGTGAGCTCTGGGGCCAACGTCCTGACTTTC. Translated: CSTVSSGANVLTF.